This T cell receptor (beta chain) was sequenced for a study of T cells in Graves' hyperthyroidism and ophthalmopathy. As for the study in general: Pretreatment peripheral blood was obtained at initial diagnosis. Study results and caveats: Most thyroid clonotypes that were expanded above 0.001 also turned up in blood.

As concerns this clonotype: What it binds is not known.

Amplified TCR beta CDR3 regions came from RNA transcripts. The HTBI primer set was used in a first-round RT-PCR of the TCR CDR3. TCRdb independently ran MiXCR on the multiplex PCR reads; one entry per CDR3 protein. The data show 470,000 or so distinct CDR3 sequences, with about a fifth seen just once and 26% held by the top ten. Germline V gene sequence: CDR1 MNHNS, CDR2 SASEGT. V was cut by 10 bases and J by 6 bases, with 15 bases left in between. The length of the CDR3 is 13 residues. Extraction of PBMCs used roughly 9.4 ml of fresh peripheral blood. What was sequenced was blood. The TCR comes from a man between 18 and 29 years old with Graves' hyperthyroidism. This rearrangement joins TRBV6-1 to TRBJ2-2, with unresolved D. CDR3 DNA: TGTGCCACCCCAAGGAAGGGCCCCGGGGAGCTGTTTTTT. Protein product: CATPRKGPGELFF.